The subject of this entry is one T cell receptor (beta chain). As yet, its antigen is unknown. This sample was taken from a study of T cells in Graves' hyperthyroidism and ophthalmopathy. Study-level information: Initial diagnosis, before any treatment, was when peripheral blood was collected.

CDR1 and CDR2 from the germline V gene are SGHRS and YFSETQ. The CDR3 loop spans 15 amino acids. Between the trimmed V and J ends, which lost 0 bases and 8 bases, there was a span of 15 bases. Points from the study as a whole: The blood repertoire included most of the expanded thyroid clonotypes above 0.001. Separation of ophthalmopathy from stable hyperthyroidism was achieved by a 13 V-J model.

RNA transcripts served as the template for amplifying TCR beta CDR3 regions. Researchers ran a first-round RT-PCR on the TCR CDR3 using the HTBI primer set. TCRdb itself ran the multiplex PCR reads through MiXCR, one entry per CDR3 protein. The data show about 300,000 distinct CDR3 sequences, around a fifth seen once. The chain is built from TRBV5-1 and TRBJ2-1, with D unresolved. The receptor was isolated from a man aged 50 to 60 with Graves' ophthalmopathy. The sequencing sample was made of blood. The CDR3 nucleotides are TGCGCCAGCAGCTTGGTCGGGCGAGAGAATGATGAGCAGTTCTTC. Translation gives CASSLVGRENDEQFF.